The present T cell receptor beta chain was sequenced within a study of blood T cell repertoires in COVID-19. Study at large: Sites in the United States, Italy and Spain provided acute and convalescent COVID-19 samples. PBMCs, B-cell-depleted T cells, or T cells provided the cDNA or gDNA that made up the material.

Authors' data handling: Amplified reference gene primers provided the basis for estimating nucleated cell counts. Produced via immunoSEQ multiplex PCR; TCRdb's table is partial and in-frame only. The DNA gave D and trimming, while V, J and clone size come from that table. The repertoire has roughly 29,000 clones, less than 90% of them found once; the top ten carry approximately 9.4%. Material for sequencing was peripheral blood. This receptor was identified in a man of 80 years or more with active COVID-19.

This CDR3 is CASSLGAGSYEQYF. CDR3 in DNA: TGCGCCAGCAGCTTGGGTGCAGGCTCCTACGAGCAGTACTTC. The rearrangement joins TRBV5-1 to TRBJ2-7, with D hard to call. Trimming took 0 bases from V and 0 from J, leaving 7 bases between them. Germline CDR1 is SGHRS and CDR2 is YFSETQ. The CDR3 contains 14 residues. Full variable domain (rest looked up from reference TRBV5-1 and TRBJ2-7): KAGVTQTPRYLIKTRGQQVTLSCSPISGHRSVSWYQQTPGQGLQFLFEYFSETQRNKGNFPGRFSGRQFSNSRSEMNVSTLELGDSALYLCASSLGAGSYEQYFGPGTRLTVT.